Presented here are 30 T cell receptor beta chains from one specimen sequenced in a study of radiotherapy plus CTLA-4 blockade in lung cancer. Method: immunoSEQ multiplex PCR; TCRdb's copy keeps in-frame clones and lacks some. The sample yields tens of thousands of clones, more than 60% seen once. Sequencing used peripheral blood, obtained from a patient treated with radiotherapy plus ipilimumab. The receptors originated from a human donor with non-small cell lung cancer who had a complete response to radiotherapy plus ipilimumab.

A single count supports this clone. The chain's CDR3 is CASSLQGVNYGYTF. The CDR3 coding sequence is TGTGCCAGCAGCTTGCAGGGGGTGAACTATGGCTACACCTTC. The chain couples TRBV5-4 to TRBJ1-2; TRBD1 matches at 7 bases. The germline V gene encodes CDR1 SGHNT and CDR2 YYREEE (reference sequence). The CDR3 has 14 residues. J lost 2 bases, V lost 1 base, and 2 bases had no gene match.

This clone was seen only once. Within the sample, other DNA sequences also encode this same CDR3. V usage is TRBV18 and J usage is TRBJ1-6; D uncertain. The germline CDR1 and CDR2 sequences are KGHSH and LQKENI. The V end was cut by 3 bases, the J end by 7 bases, with 7 bases between. This CDR3 contains 13 residues. The CDR3 loop is CASSPTGNSPLHF. In DNA, the CDR3 is TGTGCCAGCTCACCCACCGGGAATTCACCCCTCCACTTT.

The J gene is TRBJ2-1, the V gene TRBV2, with TRBD2 matching 10 bases. Germline values: CDR1 SNHLY, CDR2 FYNNEI. With V trimmed by 3 bases and J by 5 bases, 10 bases remained unmatched. This CDR3 has 17 amino acids. CDR3 amino acids: CASSDIPGLALNNEQFF. The CDR3 DNA is TGTGCCAGCAGTGATATTCCGGGACTAGCGCTTAACAATGAGCAGTTCTTC.

The rearrangement links TRBV4-3 to TRBJ1-5; D gene unclear. The CDR3 loop spans 15 amino acids. Deletions cut 1 base from V and 6 bases from J, with 13 bases between. Germline V gene sequence: CDR1 LGHNA, CDR2 YSLEER. The CDR3 protein is CASSQVRSTGQPQHF. CDR3 DNA sequence: TGCGCCAGCAGCCAAGTGCGGAGTACGGGTCAGCCCCAGCATTTT.

The CDR3 DNA is TGTGCCAGCAGCTTAGGACTAGCTGAGACCCAGTACTTC. Its translation: CASSLGLAETQYF. The chain joins TRBV7-2 to TRBJ2-5, with TRBD2 identical over 7 bases. CDR1 and CDR2 from the germline V gene are SGHTA and FQGNSA. The CDR3 extends over 13 amino acids. Trimming removed 1 base from V and 5 bases from J; junction bases left unmatched: 1.

The V and J genes are TRBV18 and TRBJ2-2, with D perhaps TRBD1 (6 bases). The V end was cut by 2 bases, the J end by 6 bases, with 10 bases between. Germline assignment: CDR1 KGHSH and CDR2 LQKENI. The CDR3 sequence is 14 residues long. The CDR3 reads CASSPNRVAGELFF. The CDR3 DNA follows: TGTGCCAGCTCACCAAACAGGGTGGCCGGGGAGCTGTTTTTT.

This sequence joins TRBV13 and TRBJ1-1; no clear D. Per the germline V gene, CDR1 is PRHDT and CDR2 is FYEKMQ (reference sequence). The V gene lost 0 bases and the J gene lost 1 base, with 9 bases spanning the gap. This CDR3 comprises 15 residues. The CDR3 DNA is TGTGCCAGCAGCTTAGGCGTCAGGCAGAACACTGAAGCTTTCTTT. This encodes CASSLGVRQNTEAFF.

The genes are TRBV30 and TRBJ2-7, with TRBD2 matching over 7 bases. The CDR3 has 13 residues. V shed 3 bases, J shed 0 bases, and the junction held 2 bases outside the gene matches. Germline assignment: CDR1 GTSNPN and CDR2 SVGIG (reference sequence). In DNA, the CDR3 is TGTGCCTGGAGAGGCGGGAGCTCCTACGAGCAGTACTTC. It translates to CAWRGGSSYEQYF.

The chain carries TRBV30 and TRBJ1-2; tentative D call: TRBD1 (6 bases). With 5 bases removed from V and 2 bases from J, the gap between germline ends came to 18 bases. The germline V gene encodes CDR1 GTSNPN and CDR2 SVGIG (reference sequence). The length of the CDR3 is 15 residues. CDR3 sequence: CAWLFRGRVNYGYTF. The CDR3 bases are TGTGCCTGGTTGTTCAGGGGCCGAGTCAACTATGGCTACACCTTC.

The chain links TRBV6-1 to TRBJ1-2, with a possible D match to TRBD1 (5 bases). Germline CDR1 is MNHNS and CDR2 is SASEGT. The germline V and J ends were trimmed by 3 bases and 8 bases, with 19 bases remaining between them. This CDR3 comprises 15 residues. The CDR3 is CASSESWGREGGYTF. The DNA of the CDR3 is TGTGCCAGCAGTGAGAGTTGGGGCAGGGAGGGCGGCTACACCTTC.

Of note for this clone: Compared with germline, one end of the junction differs, possibly owing to a read error. The chain combines TRBV7-7 with TRBJ2-1; 13 nucleotides agree with TRBD2. This CDR3 region has 16 residues. Germline V gene sequence: CDR1 SSHAT, CDR2 FNYEAQ (reference sequence). The CDR3 sequence: CASSLDGTSGIGEQFF. Written as DNA, the CDR3 is TGTGCTAGCAGCTTAGACGGGACTAGCGGGATTGGTGAGCAGTTCTTC.

The chain employs TRBV11-2 and TRBJ2-2; 13 positions agree with TRBD2. The ends lost 0 bases at V and 8 bases at J; junction bases unmatched: 12. The CDR3 is 19 amino acids. From germline, CDR1 is SGHAT and CDR2 FQNNGV. As DNA, the CDR3 is TGTGCCAGCAGCTTAGAAGGCCCCACTAGCGGGAGGGCCTCAGGGGAGCTGTTTTTT. Amino acids: CASSLEGPTSGRASGELFF.

This chain joins TRBV5-4 and TRBJ2-5, with TRBD2 identical over 8 bases. This CDR3 contains 16 residues. J gave up 4 bases and V 3 bases, and 11 bases lay outside the gene matches. Germline V gene data show CDR1 as SGHNT and CDR2 as YYREEE (reference sequence). CDR3 coding DNA: TGTGCCAGCAGCTCATCCGGGACTAGGGGCTCAGAGACCCAGTACTTC. Protein: CASSSSGTRGSETQYF.

J is TRBJ1-4 and V is TRBV5-1, with 8 bases identical to TRBD1. Germline assignment: CDR1 SGHRS and CDR2 YFSETQ. This CDR3 region has 14 residues. The V segment lost 0 bases and the J segment 8 bases; nucleotides outside the gene matches: 3. The CDR3 DNA is TGCGCCAGCAGCTTGGGACAGGGGAGAGAAAAACTGTTTTTT. This encodes CASSLGQGREKLFF.

DNA of the CDR3: TGTGCCAGTAGTAGCGGGACAGGGGCGATCCCCAATTTCTATGGCTACACCTTC. Its protein is CASSSGTGAIPNFYGYTF. V usage is TRBV19 and J usage is TRBJ1-2, with 10 nucleotides matching TRBD1. The ends lost 4 bases at V and 4 bases at J; junction bases unmatched: 15. Germline CDR1 LNHDA, CDR2 SQIVND (reference sequence). The CDR3 sequence is 18 residues long.

The rearrangement joins TRBV5-1 to TRBJ2-7, with a weak D call TRBD2 (5 bases). The CDR3 covers 12 residues. Germline V lookup: CDR1 SGHRS, CDR2 YFSETQ. V lost 4 bases and J lost 7, with 12 bases in between. The CDR3 region is CASSVVRREQYV. The CDR3 coding sequence is TGCGCCAGCAGCGTCGTGCGGAGGGAGCAGTACGTC.

V gene TRBV7-2 combines with J gene TRBJ1-5; 9 bases fit TRBD1. The CDR3 contains 17 residues. Germline V gene sequence: CDR1 SGHTA, CDR2 FQGNSA. The junction had 11 bases not matched to a gene; V was cut back by 2 bases and J by 6 bases. The chain's CDR3 is CASSLTTGGAVGQPQHF. CDR3 in DNA: TGTGCCAGCAGCTTAACTACAGGGGGCGCCGTGGGTCAGCCCCAGCATTTT.

V and J are TRBV12-5 and TRBJ1-6, with D maybe TRBD1 (6 bases). V was trimmed by 3 bases and J by 7 bases, leaving 10 bases between them. Germline CDR1 is LGHNT and CDR2 is FRNRAP. The CDR3 totals 14 residues. Here the CDR3 reads CASGFGQTNSPLHF. As DNA, the CDR3 is TGTGCTAGTGGTTTTGGACAGACCAATTCACCCCTCCACTTT.

This clone came up a few times. The chain joins TRBV5-4 to TRBJ1-5, with D unresolved. The CDR3 spans 10 residues. V was clipped by 4 bases and J by 9 bases, with 5 bases between them. The V gene's germline CDR1 is SGHNT and CDR2 YYREEE (reference sequence). This chain's CDR3 is CASSERPQHF. CDR3 DNA: TGTGCCAGCAGCGAGCGGCCCCAGCATTTT.

V gene TRBV6-1 combines with J gene TRBJ1-1; 8 nucleotides match TRBD1. V trimming: 4 bases; J trimming: 1 base; junction bases outside the gene matches: 2. The germline V gene has CDR1 MNHNS and CDR2 SASEGT. The CDR3 has 14 amino acids. CDR3 coding DNA: TGTGCCAGCAGTGCCGACAGGGGGAACACTGAAGCTTTCTTT. Residues: CASSADRGNTEAFF.

V usage is TRBV5-1 and J usage is TRBJ2-1; TRBD2 agrees at 7 bases. The V segment lost 4 bases and the J segment 2 bases; nucleotides outside the gene matches: 9. Germline values: CDR1 SGHRS, CDR2 YFSETQ. This CDR3 has 16 amino acids. The CDR3 reads CASSPGSSGPYNEQFF. Written as DNA, the CDR3 is TGCGCCAGCAGCCCCGGGTCTAGCGGACCCTACAATGAGCAGTTCTTC.

Relative to its sample, this clone is medium-sized. The V call is TRBV4-1, the J call TRBJ2-7; 8 nucleotides match TRBD1. V lost 2 bases, J lost 4 bases, and 7 bases stayed unmatched. CDR1 is MGHRA, CDR2 YSYEKL, per germline. This CDR3 has 15 amino acids. DNA for the CDR3: TGCGCCAGCAGCCAAAGCCCGACAGGGGCGTACGAGCAGTACGTC. Protein product: CASSQSPTGAYEQYV.

The chain employs TRBV2 and TRBJ2-7; maybe TRBD1 (6 bases). This CDR3 region has 13 residues. V lost 4 bases to trimming and J lost 3 bases, with 10 bases between them. CDR1 is SNHLY and CDR2 is FYNNEI in the germline V gene. CDR3 protein: CASSVQGLYEQYF. The CDR3 DNA follows: TGTGCCAGCAGTGTACAGGGCCTCTACGAGCAGTACTTC.

The chain links TRBV2 to TRBJ1-6, with TRBD1 matching over 7 bases. V lost 8 bases, J lost 7 bases, and 8 bases stayed unmatched. Germline loops: CDR1 SNHLY, CDR2 FYNNEI. This CDR3 is 14 amino acids long. CDR3 region: CASHRRDRNSPLHF. Here the CDR3 DNA reads TGTGCCAGCCACAGGAGGGACAGAAATTCACCCCTCCACTTT.

This sequence joins TRBV2 and TRBJ2-1; weak D call: TRBD2 (5 bases). V gave up 8 bases and J gave up 10 bases, with 15 bases separating them. This CDR3 has 12 amino acids. Looked up from germline, CDR1 is SNHLY and CDR2 is FYNNEI. The CDR3 DNA sequence: TGTGCCAGCGGGGAAACTAGGGAGGAGCAGTTCTTC. This codes for CASGETREEQFF.

This clone was seen only a few times. The J gene is TRBJ2-2, the V gene TRBV7-2; the match to TRBD1 covers 9 bases. This CDR3 spans 15 amino acids. Trimming cost V 5 bases and J 4 bases; bases outside gene matches: 5. CDR1 SGHTA and CDR2 FQGNSA come from the germline V gene. CDR3 coding DNA: TGTGCCAGCAGCCTCAGACAGGGGGGCACCGGGGAGCTGTTTTTT. This codes for CASSLRQGGTGELFF.

J is TRBJ1-1 and V is TRBV5-1; weak D call: TRBD1 (5 bases). In germline, CDR1 is SGHRS, CDR2 YFSETQ. Trimming removed 4 bases at V and 1 base at J, with 23 bases between. The CDR3 consists of 18 residues. DNA for the CDR3: TGCGCCAGCAGCGTGGGACTTACTGACCTTTTCAAGAACACTGAAGCTTTCTTT. Translating it yields CASSVGLTDLFKNTEAFF.

The chain recombines TRBV6-5 with TRBJ1-2; the D gene is possibly TRBD1 (5 bases). V was shortened by 6 bases and J by 4 bases, with 12 bases between the two germline ends. Germline CDR1 MNHEY, CDR2 SVGAGI. The CDR3 sequence is 13 residues long. CDR3 nucleotide sequence: TGTGCCAGCAGGGAGGCGGGGGGCTATGGCTACACCTTC. Translated: CASREAGGYGYTF.

V and J are TRBV7-2 and TRBJ2-7; D might be TRBD1 (6 bases). V lost 4 bases and J lost 6, with 16 bases in between. CDR3 size: 14 residues. Germline CDR1 SGHTA, CDR2 FQGNSA. Here the CDR3 reads CASSSHTGRLEQYF. DNA for the CDR3: TGTGCCAGCAGCTCCCATACAGGGCGACTCGAGCAGTACTTC. Combining the CDR3 with reference TRBV7-2 and TRBJ2-7 gives the whole variable domain GAGVSQSPSNKVTEKGKDVELRCDPISGHTALYWYRQSLGQGLEFLIYFQGNSAPDKSGLPSDRFSAERTGGSVSTLTIQRTQQEDSAVYLCASSSHTGRLEQYFGPGTRLTVT.

The chain uses TRBV6-6 and TRBJ1-5, with 9 bases fitting TRBD1. The CDR3 loop spans 14 amino acids. CDR1 and CDR2 (germline): MNHNY, SVGAGI (reference sequence). V was clipped by 6 bases and J by 4 bases; unmatched bases: 4. The CDR3 loop reads CASSRDRENQPQHF. The CDR3 nucleotides read TGTGCCAGCAGCCGGGACAGGGAAAATCAGCCCCAGCATTTT.